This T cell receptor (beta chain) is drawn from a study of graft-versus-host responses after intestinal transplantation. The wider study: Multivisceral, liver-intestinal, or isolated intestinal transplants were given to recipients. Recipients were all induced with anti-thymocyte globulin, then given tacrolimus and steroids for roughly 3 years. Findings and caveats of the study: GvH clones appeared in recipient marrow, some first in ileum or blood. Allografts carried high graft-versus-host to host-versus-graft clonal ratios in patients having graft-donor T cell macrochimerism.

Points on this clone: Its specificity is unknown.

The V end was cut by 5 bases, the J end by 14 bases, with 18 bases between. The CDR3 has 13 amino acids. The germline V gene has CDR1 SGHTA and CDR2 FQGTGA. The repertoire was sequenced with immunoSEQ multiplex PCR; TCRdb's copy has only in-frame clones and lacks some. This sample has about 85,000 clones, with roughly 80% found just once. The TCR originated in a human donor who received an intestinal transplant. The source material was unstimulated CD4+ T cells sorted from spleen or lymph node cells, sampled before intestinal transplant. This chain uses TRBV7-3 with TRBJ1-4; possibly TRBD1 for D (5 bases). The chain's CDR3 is CASSQAGVRGLFF. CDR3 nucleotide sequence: TGTGCCAGCAGCCAAGCGGGGGTACGGGGGCTGTTTTTT. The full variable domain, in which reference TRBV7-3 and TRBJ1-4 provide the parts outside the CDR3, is GAGVSQTPSNKVTEKGKYVELRCDPISGHTALYWYRQSLGQGPEFLIYFQGTGAADDSGLPNDRFFAVRPEGSVSTLKIQRTERGDSAVYLCASSQAGVRGLFFGSGTQLSVL.